The 15 T cell receptor beta chains below all came from one sample that was sequenced in a study of patients and donors after allogeneic stem cell transplantation. TCRdb analysed the RT-PCR reads with MiXCR anew, one entry per CDR3 protein. Of about 230,000 distinct CDR3 sequences listed, roughly an eighth are singletons. Sequencing was performed on blood, either unsorted or a sorted T cell fraction (not recorded which). The receptors originated from a human donor who was either an allogeneic HSCT recipient or a stem cell or donor lymphocyte infusion donor (not recorded which). It is not recorded whose cells these are; they may come from a transplant donor.

V usage is TRBV24-1 and J usage is TRBJ2-1; D possibly corresponds to TRBD1 (6 bases). The V gene's germline CDR1 is KGHDR and CDR2 SFDVKD. The CDR3 is 15 amino acids. Deletions cut 3 bases from V and 5 bases from J, with 13 bases between. CDR3: CATSDPGPGDNEQFF. The DNA for the CDR3 is TGTGCCACCAGTGATCCCGGTCCAGGGGACAATGAGCAGTTCTTC.

The chain combines TRBV20-1 with TRBJ2-7; 10 bases agree with TRBD2. V trimming: 6 bases; J trimming: 1 base; junction bases outside the gene matches: 9. This CDR3 region has 15 residues. The germline V gene encodes CDR1 DFQATT and CDR2 SNEGSKA (reference sequence). Written as DNA, the CDR3 is TGCAGTGCCCACCCCTTAGCGGGAGGATCCTACGAGCAGTACTTC. Protein sequence: CSAHPLAGGSYEQYF.

The J gene is TRBJ2-2, the V gene TRBV5-1; TRBD1 is a possible D gene (5 bases). Germline V gene lookup returns CDR1 SGHRS and CDR2 YFSETQ. The length of the CDR3 is 13 residues. Trimming pared 4 bases from V and 6 bases from J, leaving 10 bases between. CDR3 nucleotide sequence: TGCGCCAGCAGCCCCAGGGTCTCCGGGGAGCTGTTTTTT. This translates into CASSPRVSGELFF.

This clonotype was detected ten times or more. The V and J genes are TRBV18 and TRBJ2-3; possibly TRBD2 for D (5 bases). V lost 3 bases and J lost 2, with 15 bases in between. The CDR3 is made up of 16 amino acids. Germline-derived CDR1 and CDR2 are KGHSH and LQKENI. CDR3 sequence reads: CASSPLPGKNTDTQYF. CDR3 nucleotides: TGTGCCAGCTCACCCCTTCCGGGGAAAAACACAGATACGCAGTATTTT.

This chain joins TRBV27 and TRBJ1-3, with a weak D call TRBD1 (5 bases). Trimming stripped 3 bases from V and 3 bases from J, with 21 bases between. The CDR3 covers 18 residues. Germline CDR1 reads MNHEY; CDR2 reads SMNVEV (reference sequence). CDR3 DNA: TGTGCCAGCAGTTTTCTCCCTCTACGGCAGGGTCATGGAAACACCATATATTTT. Protein product: CASSFLPLRQGHGNTIYF.

V is TRBV12-3 or TRBV12-4 and J is TRBJ2-1, with 14 bases that match TRBD2. V shed 5 bases and J 2 bases; nucleotides not matched to a gene: 8. This CDR3 has 18 residues. Written as DNA, the CDR3 is TGTGCCAGCAGTGCCCTTCTGACTAGCGGGGGGGCCTACAATGAGCAGTTCTTC. Protein sequence: CASSALLTSGGAYNEQFF.

The rearrangement joins TRBV7-9 to TRBJ1-1; D remains ambiguous. Trimming took 5 bases from V and 1 from J, leaving 11 bases between them. Looked up from germline, CDR1 is SEHNR and CDR2 is FQNEAQ (reference sequence). This CDR3 is built from 14 residues. CDR3 DNA sequence: TGTGCCAGCAGCCCTCCGGACCCGAACACTGAAGCTTTCTTT. This translates into CASSPPDPNTEAFF.

This clonotype was seen repeatedly, ten times or more. The rearrangement links TRBV4-2 to TRBJ1-1; 8 bases match TRBD1. Germline loops: CDR1 LGHNA, CDR2 YNFKEQ. The length of the CDR3 is 17 residues. The junction had 8 bases not matched to a gene; V was cut back by 1 base and J by 1 base. In DNA, the CDR3 is TGTGCCAGCAGCCAAGGGCAGGGGGCAGGTACGAACACTGAAGCTTTCTTT. Amino acid sequence: CASSQGQGAGTNTEAFF.

This clonotype came up a few times. The CDR3 carries no conserved terminal phenylalanine or tryptophan, so it likely arises from a read error. The DNA is left out, because the CDR3 cannot be placed on it with certainty; the CDR3 is given as TCRdb lists it. The chain has TRBV6-2 or TRBV6-3 and TRBJ2-1; the DNA was not compared with TRBD1, the D call given in the table. Germline V CDR1 and CDR2: MNHEY, SVGEGT. 10 amino acids form the CDR3, both terminal residues included. CDR3 region: CASRRTAHPP.

This chain uses TRBV5-1 with TRBJ2-7, with D possibly matching TRBD1 (5 bases). The CDR3 consists of 15 residues. Germline V gene data show CDR1 as SGHRS and CDR2 as YFSETQ. Trimming cost V 1 base and J 3 bases, with 14 bases left between them. The DNA of the CDR3 is TGCGCCAGCAGCTTGATGTCCAGGGCGGTCTACGAGCAGTACTTC. Amino acids: CASSLMSRAVYEQYF.

The CDR3 sequence: CASSGGTGGTDTQYF. In nucleotides, the CDR3 is TGTGCCAGCAGTGGGGGGACAGGGGGCACAGATACGCAGTATTTT. The chain couples TRBV2 to TRBJ2-3, with TRBD1 identical over 10 bases. V trimming: 4 bases; J trimming: 1 base; junction bases outside the gene matches: 2. The germline gives CDR1 SNHLY, CDR2 FYNNEI. The CDR3 loop spans 15 amino acids.

The chain couples TRBV5-1 to TRBJ2-5, with TRBD2 identical over 8 bases. The CDR3 is made up of 16 amino acids. V dropped 0 bases and J dropped 5; count of bases not matched to a gene: 9. Looked up from germline, CDR1 is SGHRS and CDR2 is YFSETQ. In DNA form, the CDR3 reads TGCGCCAGCAGCTTGGCCGATCGGGAGGGCCAGGAGACCCAGTACTTC. It codes for CASSLADREGQETQYF.

This clonotype was seen many times. The rearrangement links TRBV5-6 to TRBJ2-2, with 9 bases lining up with TRBD1. Per the germline V gene, CDR1 is SGHDT and CDR2 is YYEEEE. The junction had 8 bases not matched to a gene; V was cut back by 4 bases and J by 4 bases. The CDR3 length is 16 residues. Here the CDR3 reads CASSDPTGGITGELFF. The CDR3, as DNA: TGTGCCAGCAGCGACCCGACAGGGGGTATCACCGGGGAGCTGTTTTTT.

The V and J genes are TRBV10-3 and TRBJ2-1; TRBD2 aligns across 9 bases. The ends lost 6 bases at V and 9 bases at J; junction bases unmatched: 18. The germline V gene encodes CDR1 ENHRY and CDR2 SYGVKD. The CDR3 covers 17 residues. The CDR3 protein is CAISRGLDRGGAVEQFF. In nucleotides, the CDR3 is TGTGCCATCAGCCGGGGGCTCGACCGCGGGGGGGCGGTTGAGCAGTTCTTC.

This clonotype was seen a few times. The rearrangement uses TRBV5-1 and TRBJ2-7; tentatively, D is TRBD2 (6 bases). The CDR3 consists of 13 residues. Germline values: CDR1 SGHRS, CDR2 YFSETQ. Trimming took off 6 bases at V and 4 bases at J, with 14 bases between the two ends. CDR3 sequence (DNA): TGCGCCAGCACCCCTGCCGGGGGTTACGAGCAGTACTTC. This encodes CASTPAGGYEQYF.